The 23 T cell receptor beta chains below come from one sample, sequenced in a study of T cells expressing NK-cell markers. TCRdb re-called the 5' RACE reads and catalogs CDR3 proteins one per entry, DNA excluded. The sample has 150,000 or so distinct CDR3 sequences, and its top ten clones hold 18%. The sequencing input was blood T cells: a sorted CD56 or NKG2C T cell subset, CD4+ or CD8+ T cells, or bulk PBMC T cells (not recorded which). The source is a woman aged 18-69 years in good health.

This chain uses TRBV7-8 with TRBJ1-1. This CDR3 has 11 amino acids. CDR1 and CDR2 from the germline V gene are SGHVS and FQNEAQ. The chain's CDR3 is CASSQILEAFF.

The chain couples TRBV6-1 to TRBJ1-3; TCRdb calls TRBD1, which cannot be checked without DNA. In germline, CDR1 is MNHNS, CDR2 SASEGT. The CDR3 extends over 17 amino acids. The CDR3 is CASSAGTGGFSGNTIYF.

V is TRBV5-1 and J is TRBJ1-3. From germline, CDR1 is SGHRS and CDR2 YFSETQ. The CDR3 length is 16 residues. Here the CDR3 reads CASSLAPGSPGNTIYF.

This chain joins TRBV12-3 or TRBV12-4 and TRBJ2-3. This CDR3 is built from 14 residues. CDR3 region: CASSFRRPPDTQYF.

The chain employs TRBV28 and TRBJ1-5; TCRdb names TRBD1, which stays unverified in the absence of DNA. The CDR3 has 18 residues. Germline lookup yields CDR1 MDHEN and CDR2 SYDVKM. Here the CDR3 reads CASSPPRGGWGSNQPQHF.

V is TRBV15 and J is TRBJ2-1; TCRdb proposes TRBD2, but this gene call is untestable without DNA. CDR3 length: 16 amino acids. The germline V gene has CDR1 LNHNV and CDR2 YYDKDF (reference sequence). The CDR3 is CATSTSGLAGSHEQFF.

The CDR3 loop reads CASSSRTSGGDEQFF. The rearrangement links TRBV5-1 to TRBJ2-1; without DNA, the TCRdb call of TRBD2 cannot be checked. The CDR3 has 15 residues. The V gene's germline CDR1 is SGHRS and CDR2 YFSETQ.

This chain connects TRBV5-1 to TRBJ2-5; TCRdb proposes TRBD2, but this gene call is untestable without DNA. Germline V gene sequence: CDR1 SGHRS, CDR2 YFSETQ. The CDR3 spans 15 residues. CDR3 amino acids: CASSFNGRAGETQYF.

The chain couples TRBV24-1 to TRBJ2-5. Germline CDR1 reads KGHDR; CDR2 reads SFDVKD. The CDR3 is 14 residues long. The CDR3 sequence is CATSDYGIQETQYF.

The rearrangement joins TRBV7-3 to TRBJ1-3; TCRdb indicates TRBD1, and absent DNA this call remains unverified. Germline lookup yields CDR1 SGHTA and CDR2 FQGTGA. The CDR3 totals 14 residues. The CDR3 reads CASSLAGRGNTIYF.

The V call is TRBV11-2, the J call TRBJ2-3; TCRdb's assignment of TRBD2 cannot be checked, as there is no DNA. This CDR3 spans 17 amino acids. Germline V gene lookup returns CDR1 SGHAT and CDR2 FQNNGV. The CDR3: CASSFRGGRLSVDTQYF.

J is TRBJ1-4 and V is TRBV9. The CDR3 extends over 17 amino acids. CDR1 SGDLS and CDR2 YYNGEE come from the germline V gene. CDR3 sequence reads: CASSPAGSHSTNEKLFF.

J is TRBJ2-7 and V is TRBV7-2; TCRdb returns TRBD1, unconfirmable since there is no DNA. Germline CDR1 is SGHTA and CDR2 is FQGNSA. The CDR3 length is 16 residues. CDR3 loop: CASSISGGALGNEQYF.

This chain uses TRBV3-1 with TRBJ2-1; the TCRdb D gene call, TRBD2, has no DNA to confirm it. The CDR3 is made up of 15 amino acids. Per germline, CDR1 LGHDT and CDR2 YNNKEL (reference sequence). The CDR3 sequence is CASSLVSGSRNEQFF.

The chain links TRBV20-1 to TRBJ1-4; TCRdb returns TRBD1, unconfirmable since there is no DNA. The CDR3 is 16 residues long. Germline assignment: CDR1 DFQATT and CDR2 SNEGSKA (reference sequence). The CDR3 spells CSAQDRGGATNEKLFF.

This chain connects TRBV29-1 to TRBJ2-3; there is no DNA to check the TCRdb D call of TRBD2. CDR1 is SQVTM and CDR2 is ANQGSEA in the germline V gene. The CDR3 is 16 amino acids. The CDR3 sequence is CSVARAAGASTDTQYF.

J is TRBJ2-5 and V is TRBV7-3; lacking DNA, the TRBD2 call made by TCRdb goes unchecked. In germline, CDR1 is SGHTA, CDR2 FQGTGA. This CDR3 is 15 amino acids long. This CDR3 reads CASSLIAGPQETQYF. The entire variable domain, with the rest obtained from reference TRBV7-3 and TRBJ2-5, is as follows: GAGVSQTPSNKVTEKGKYVELRCDPISGHTALYWYRQSLGQGPEFLIYFQGTGAADDSGLPNDRFFAVRPEGSVSTLKIQRTERGDSAVYLCASSLIAGPQETQYFGPGTRLLVL.

The chain joins TRBV2 to TRBJ1-5; TCRdb's D call of TRBD1 is untestable without DNA. This CDR3 is 15 amino acids long. CDR1 and CDR2 (germline): SNHLY, FYNNEI. The CDR3 reads CASSGTGGRNQPQHF.

The J gene is TRBJ2-3, the V gene TRBV5-6; TCRdb picks TRBD1, but there is no DNA to check that call. CDR3 size: 14 residues. Germline V gene sequence: CDR1 SGHDT, CDR2 YYEEEE. CDR3 region: CASSWRTGTDTQYF. Using reference TRBV5-6 and TRBJ2-3 for the parts outside the CDR3, the full variable domain is DAGVTQSPTHLIKTRGQQVTLRCSPKSGHDTVSWYQQALGQGPQFIFQYYEEEERQRGNFPDRFSGHQFPNYSSELNVNALLLGDSALYLCASSWRTGTDTQYFGPGTRLTVL.

The chain carries TRBV24-1 and TRBJ2-5; TCRdb indicates TRBD2, and absent DNA this call remains unverified. CDR1 is KGHDR and CDR2 is SFDVKD in the germline V gene. The CDR3 loop spans 15 amino acids. The CDR3 region is CATSDSMGTSGTQYF.

The rearrangement links TRBV10-3 to TRBJ1-2; TCRdb picks TRBD1, but there is no DNA to check that call. Germline loops: CDR1 ENHRY, CDR2 SYGVKD. The CDR3 is 15 residues long. The CDR3 reads CAISGQGRLNYGYTF.

The chain carries TRBV27 and TRBJ1-1; TCRdb's assignment of TRBD1 cannot be checked, as there is no DNA. The CDR3 covers 16 residues. Germline V gene data show CDR1 as MNHEY and CDR2 as SMNVEV (reference sequence). The CDR3 here is CASSLEGQGAVAEAFF.

The gene calls are TRBV5-1 and TRBJ2-1; TCRdb outputs TRBD1, but without DNA this stays unchecked. The germline gives CDR1 SGHRS, CDR2 YFSETQ. This CDR3 region has 13 residues. CDR3 sequence reads: CASSFYREGEQFF.